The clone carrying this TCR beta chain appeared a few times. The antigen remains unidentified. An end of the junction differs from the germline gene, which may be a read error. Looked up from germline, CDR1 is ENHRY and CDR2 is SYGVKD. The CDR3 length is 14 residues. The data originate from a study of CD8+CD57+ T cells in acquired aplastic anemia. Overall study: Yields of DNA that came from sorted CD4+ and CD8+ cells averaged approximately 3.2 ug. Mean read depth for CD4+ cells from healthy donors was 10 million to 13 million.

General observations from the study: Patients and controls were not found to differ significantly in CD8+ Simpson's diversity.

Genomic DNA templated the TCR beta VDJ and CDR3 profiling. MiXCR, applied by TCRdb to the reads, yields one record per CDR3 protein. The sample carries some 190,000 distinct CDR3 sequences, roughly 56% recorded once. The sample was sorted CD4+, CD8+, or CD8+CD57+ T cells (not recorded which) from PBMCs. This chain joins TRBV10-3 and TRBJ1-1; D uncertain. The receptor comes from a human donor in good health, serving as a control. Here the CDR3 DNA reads TGTGCCATCAGTGAGAAGGTATTAAACACTGAAGCCTTCTTT. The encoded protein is CAISEKVLNTEAFF.